This TCR beta chain comes out of a study of T cells in Graves' hyperthyroidism and ophthalmopathy. Study-level results: Blood also held most thyroid clonotypes expanded beyond 0.001.

The investigators amplified TCR beta CDR3 regions from RNA transcripts. With the HTBI primer set, the TCR CDR3 went through a first round of RT-PCR. From the multiplex PCR reads, TCRdb called clonotypes with MiXCR, one entry per CDR3 protein. Of under 550,000 distinct CDR3 sequences listed, roughly 13% are singletons. With 4 bases removed from V and 6 bases from J, the gap between germline ends came to 15 bases. The V gene's germline CDR1 is GTSNPN and CDR2 SVGIG (reference sequence). CDR3 length: 13 residues. In its sample, this clonotype was seen many times. Antigen specificity is unknown. Source material: blood. The rearrangement joins TRBV30 to TRBJ1-1; D unclear. This TCR came from a young woman with Graves' hyperthyroidism. CDR3 in amino acids: CAWIPPPLAEAFF. For the CDR3, the DNA is TGTGCCTGGATCCCCCCCCCCCTAGCTGAAGCTTTCTTT.